This T cell receptor beta chain was retrieved from a study of identical twins. Study findings and constraints: It was possible that invariant MAIT and iNKT cells partly confounded the zero-insertion analyses.

J lost 8 bases, V lost 7 bases, and 18 bases had no gene match. The CDR3 is made up of 17 amino acids. The germline gives CDR1 MNHEY, CDR2 SVGEGT. Template switching created a universal primer site, and the cDNA included unique molecular identifiers. Each CDR3 protein gets one entry after TCRdb re-called the 5' RACE reads with MiXCR. This table holds 400,000 to 500,000 distinct CDR3 sequences, less than 20% found once. Remarks on this clonotype: The antigen is undetermined.

What was sequenced was naive T cells sorted from blood. J is TRBJ2-1 and V is TRBV6-2 or TRBV6-3; 9 bases fit TRBD1. The sequence was collected from a man aged 50 or older in good health. The CDR3 sequence is CASNRDRAISGVYEQFF. Written as DNA, the CDR3 is TGTGCCAGCAACCGGGACAGGGCCATTTCGGGTGTCTATGAGCAGTTCTTC.